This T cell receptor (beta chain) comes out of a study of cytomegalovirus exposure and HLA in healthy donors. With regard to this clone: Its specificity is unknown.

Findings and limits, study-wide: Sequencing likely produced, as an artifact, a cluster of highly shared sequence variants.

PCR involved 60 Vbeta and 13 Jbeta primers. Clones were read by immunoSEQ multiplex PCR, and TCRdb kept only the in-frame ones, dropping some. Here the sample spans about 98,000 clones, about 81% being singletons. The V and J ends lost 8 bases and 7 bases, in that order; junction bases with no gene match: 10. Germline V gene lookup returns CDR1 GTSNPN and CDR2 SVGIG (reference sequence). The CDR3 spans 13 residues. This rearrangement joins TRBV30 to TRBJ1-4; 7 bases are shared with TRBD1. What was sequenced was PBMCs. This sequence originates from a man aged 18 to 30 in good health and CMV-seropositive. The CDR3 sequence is CAIETGISEKLFF. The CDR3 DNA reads TGTGCCATCGAGACAGGGATTTCTGAAAAACTGTTTTTT.